Below are 24 T cell receptor beta chains sequenced from a single sample in a study of T cell clonality in common variable immunodeficiency (dated by TCRdb to the mid-2010s). Study-level results and caveats: CVID TCRbeta sequences were reported to have fewer deletions and N-nucleotide insertions and to lack highly modified clones with 13 or more V deletions.

These TCRs' antigens remain unknown. Library creation used the immunoSEQ multiplex PCR assay. Held by TCRdb, this immuneACCESS table contains in-frame sequences only and omits some clones. Under half of the omission traces to an unresolved V gene where checked; the cause of the rest is unknown. The table records almost 20,000 clones for this sample, and not one of them appears only once. The ten biggest clones cover about 2.5% of the sample. Sequenced sample: peripheral blood mononuclear cells. All receptors come from a human donor with common variable immunodeficiency.

This clone came up a few times. The read ends 3 residues early relative to the CDR3; the germline J gene fills the gap. V usage is TRBV18 and J usage is TRBJ2-5; a possible D gene is TRBD1 (6 bases). Per the germline V gene, CDR1 is KGHSH and CDR2 is LQKENI. With 3 bases removed from V and 5 bases from J, the gap between germline ends came to 10 bases. The CDR3 length is 13 residues. The CDR3 DNA, read in part, is TGTGCCAGCTCACCGACAGGTGGGGAGACC. It is translated as CASSPTGGET. The whole CDR3 protein reads CASSPTGGETQYF. Supplemented by reference TRBV18 and TRBJ2-5, the full variable domain reads NAGVMQNPRHLVRRRGQEARLRCSPMKGHSHVYWYRQLPEEGLKFMVYLQKENIIDESGMPKERFSAEFPKEGPSILRIQQVVRGDSAAYFCASSPTGGETQYFGPGTRLLVL.

This clone showed up just a few times. Read coverage stops 3 residues before the CDR3 terminus; the germline J gene supplies the remainder. The chain couples TRBV7-9 to TRBJ2-3; maybe TRBD2 (5 bases). The CDR3 sequence is 15 residues long. V lost 6 bases and J 0 bases, leaving 13 bases between the germline ends. In germline, CDR1 is SEHNR, CDR2 FQNEAQ (reference sequence). Partial CDR3 DNA: TGTGCCAGCAGTTCGACTATAACTAGCACAGATACG. Translation gives CASSSTITSTDT. The full CDR3 protein reads CASSSTITSTDTQYF.

The part of the CDR3 DNA that was read is TGCAGCGTTTGCTGGCAGGAAGAGACC. Translating gives CSVCWQEET. The entire CDR3 reads CSVCWQEETQYF. This chain joins TRBV29-1 and TRBJ2-5; D remains ambiguous. The CDR3 end is not reached by the read, which stops 3 residues before it; the germline J gene fills it in. The CDR3 has 12 amino acids. The V and J ends lost 5 bases and 3 bases respectively, with 10 bases between them. Germline-derived CDR1 and CDR2 are SQVTM and ANQGSEA. Full variable domain (remainder filled in from reference TRBV29-1 and TRBJ2-5): SAVISQKPSRDICQRGTSLTIQCQVDSQVTMMFWYRQQPGQSLTLIATANQGSEATYESGFVIDKFPISRPNLTFSTLTVSNMSPEDSSIYLCSVCWQEETQYFGPGTRLLVL.

By its share, this clone is medium-sized. The CDR3 end lies 3 residues beyond the end of the read and is filled in from the germline J gene. The chain joins TRBV28 to TRBJ2-6, with TRBD1 identical over 7 bases. The J segment lost 3 bases and the V segment lost 6 bases, leaving 8 bases of the junction unmatched. Germline lookup yields CDR1 MDHEN and CDR2 SYDVKM. The CDR3 is 16 residues long. The sequenced CDR3 bases are TGTGCCAGCAGCCCGGGACAGATTGATGGGGCCAACGTC. Protein product: CASSPGQIDGANV. The CDR3 in its entirety is CASSPGQIDGANVLTF.

The part of the CDR3 DNA that was read is TGTGCCAGCAGCTTAGTGGCGGGAGTAAGCGAG. Translation: CASSLVAGVSE. The full CDR3 protein reads CASSLVAGVSEQYF. The gene calls are TRBV7-9 and TRBJ2-7; 7 bases map to TRBD2. The CDR3 is cut off 3 residues early in the read; its end comes from the germline J gene. The V gene end was trimmed by 1 base and the J gene end by 6 bases; junction bases not matched to a gene: 6. Germline CDR1 and CDR2: SEHNR and FQNEAQ (reference sequence). The CDR3 loop spans 14 amino acids.

The sample holds a few counts of this clone. The read ends 3 residues shy of where the CDR3 ends; the end is completed using the germline J gene. The chain couples TRBV7-9 to TRBJ2-3; no reliable D call. The ends were cut back, 2 bases at V and 6 bases at J, with 6 bases in the middle. Germline V lookup: CDR1 SEHNR, CDR2 FQNEAQ (reference sequence). This CDR3 contains 12 residues. The DNA read from the CDR3 is TGTGCCAGCAGCTTAAGGTCTGATACG. Translating it yields CASSLRSDT. The entire CDR3 protein reads CASSLRSDTQYF.

This clone has more than one count but fewer than ten. The read finishes 3 residues shy of the CDR3 end, and the germline J gene is used to complete it. V gene TRBV19 combines with J gene TRBJ2-7; 10 bases are shared with TRBD2. The germline CDR1 and CDR2 sequences are LNHDA and SQIVND (reference sequence). CDR3 length: 16 residues. The V segment lost 0 bases and the J segment 2 bases; nucleotides outside the gene matches: 4. Partial CDR3 DNA: TGTGCCAGTAGTATAGATGCCAGCGGGAGGGCCTACGAG. Translating gives CASSIDASGRAYE. The CDR3 in full is CASSIDASGRAYEQYF.

There are a few counts of this clone. The read is 3 residues too short to cover the CDR3 end, so that end is filled in from the germline J gene. The chain has TRBV7-2 and TRBJ2-4; 7 bases agree with TRBD1. Germline V gene sequence: CDR1 SGHTA, CDR2 FQGNSA. V dropped 6 bases and J dropped 7; count of bases not matched to a gene: 9. This CDR3 is 14 amino acids long. The part of the CDR3 DNA that was read is TGTGCCAGCAGTCAGCAGGGGGTCGGGAACATT. Translating gives CASSQQGVGNI. The complete CDR3 protein is CASSQQGVGNIQYF. The full variable domain, its missing parts supplied by reference TRBV7-2 and TRBJ2-4, is GAGVSQSPSNKVTEKGKDVELRCDPISGHTALYWYRQSLGQGLEFLIYFQGNSAPDKSGLPSDRFSAERTGGSVSTLTIQRTQQEDSAVYLCASSQQGVGNIQYFGAGTRLSVL.

This clone was counted a few times. Coverage ceases 3 residues before the CDR3 finishes, and the germline J gene fills in the end. This chain links TRBV5-1 with TRBJ1-5; no reliable D call. The V gene's germline CDR1 is SGHRS and CDR2 YFSETQ. V lost 0 bases and J 4 bases, leaving 8 bases between the germline ends. The CDR3 sequence is 14 residues long. The DNA read from the CDR3 is TGCGCCAGCAGCTTGGAGGGCGGGAATCAGCCC. Its translation: CASSLEGGNQP. The complete CDR3 reads CASSLEGGNQPQHF.

Note on this clone: The read halts 3 residues ahead of the CDR3 end, with the missing end drawn from the germline J gene. This rearrangement joins TRBV19 to TRBJ1-5; D is undetermined. The V and J ends lost 3 bases and 7 bases respectively, with 10 bases between them. There are 13 residues in the CDR3. The germline gives CDR1 LNHDA, CDR2 SQIVND (reference sequence). The CDR3 protein is CASSIAGLQPQHF. The sequenced CDR3 bases are TGTGCCAGTAGTATCGCGGGTTTACAGCCC.

Only a few counts were recorded for this clone. The junction shows a germline mismatch at one end, possibly a read error. The CDR3 extends 3 residues past the end of the read, so its final part is completed from the germline J gene. The chain couples TRBV7-7 to TRBJ2-3; D is perhaps TRBD2 (6 bases). Germline CDR1 SSHAT, CDR2 FNYEAQ (reference sequence). There are 14 residues in the CDR3. The CDR3 loop reads CASSLGGELDTQYF. CDR3 bases read: TGTGCTAGCAGCTTGGGCGGGGAGCTGGATACG.

With respect to this clone: With the read ending 3 residues before the CDR3 end, the germline J gene is used to fill in that end. The rearrangement joins TRBV18 to TRBJ1-1; D may be TRBD1 (6 bases). Per germline, CDR1 KGHSH and CDR2 LQKENI. The CDR3 is 15 amino acids. The V end lost 0 bases, the J end lost 1 base, and 9 bases lay between the germline ends. CDR3 DNA (partial): TGTGCCAGCTCACCACCGTGGGGACAGAACACTGAA. Amino acid sequence: CASSPPWGQNTE. The CDR3 reads in full as CASSPPWGQNTEAFF.

Regarding this clone: From the germline J gene comes the end of the CDR3, since the read stops 3 residues before it. The chain carries TRBV18 and TRBJ2-5; D is perhaps TRBD1 (5 bases). Looked up from germline, CDR1 is KGHSH and CDR2 is LQKENI. Deletions cut 2 bases from V and 1 base from J, with 11 bases between. The CDR3 has 15 residues. The CDR3: CASSPFTGSQETQYF. Partial CDR3 DNA: TGTGCCAGCTCACCATTCACAGGTTCCCAAGAGACC.

The table lists this clone with a few counts. The CDR3 extends 3 residues past the end of the read, so its final part is completed from the germline J gene. The J gene is TRBJ2-1, the V gene TRBV7-3; 12 bases align to TRBD2. The V and J ends lost 4 bases and 5 bases, in that order; junction bases with no gene match: 3. The CDR3 runs 15 residues. CDR1 is SGHTA and CDR2 is FQGTGA in the germline V gene. CDR3 bases read: TGTGCCAGCAGCTCAGGACTAGCGGGGCACAATGAG. Residues: CASSSGLAGHNE. The CDR3 reads in full as CASSSGLAGHNEQFF.

As for this clone: The read finishes 3 residues shy of the CDR3 end, and the germline J gene is used to complete it. J is TRBJ1-1 and V is TRBV18; tentative D call: TRBD1 (6 bases). The V end lost 5 bases, the J end lost 7 bases, and 11 bases lay between the germline ends. In germline, CDR1 is KGHSH, CDR2 LQKENI. The CDR3 is 12 residues long. Here the CDR3 reads CASSANRVEAFF. The DNA read from the CDR3 is TGTGCCAGCTCAGCCAACAGGGTTGAA.

Points on this clone: The read falls 3 residues short of the CDR3 end, and the missing part is taken from the germline J gene. This chain connects TRBV7-9 to TRBJ1-2; D might be TRBD1 (5 bases). Germline CDR1 is SEHNR and CDR2 is FQNEAQ (reference sequence). The CDR3 runs to 15 residues. V gave up 4 bases and J gave up 4 bases, with 16 bases separating them. CDR3 in amino acids: CASSYTNAGAYGYTF. The CDR3 DNA, read in part, is TGTGCCAGCAGCTACACCAACGCTGGGGCCTATGGC.

On this clone: The read falls 3 residues short of the CDR3 end, and the missing part is taken from the germline J gene. This chain uses TRBV7-9 with TRBJ1-1, with TRBD1 identical over 7 bases. The CDR3 is 14 residues long. Germline trimming cut 4 bases from V and 0 bases from J; bases unmatched to any gene: 2. From germline, CDR1 is SEHNR and CDR2 FQNEAQ (reference sequence). CDR3 DNA, as far as it was read: TGTGCCAGCAGCTGGGGGACAGTGAACACTGAA. Translated: CASSWGTVNTE. The full CDR3 protein is CASSWGTVNTEAFF. The whole variable domain, filled in from reference TRBV7-9 and TRBJ1-1, reads DTGVSQNPRHKITKRGQNVTFRCDPISEHNRLYWYRQTLGQGPEFLTYFQNEAQLEKSRLLSDRFSAERPKGSFSTLEIQRTEQGDSAMYLCASSWGTVNTEAFFGQGTRLTVV.

A few counts support this clone. The read ends 3 residues shy of where the CDR3 ends; the end is completed using the germline J gene. The V call is TRBV2, the J call TRBJ1-6; 9 nucleotides match TRBD1. After removal of 3 bases from V and 6 bases from J, the junction contained 3 bases not matched to a gene. CDR1 is SNHLY and CDR2 is FYNNEI in the germline V gene. The CDR3 is 15 residues long. The CDR3 sequence: CASSDPGQGNSPLHF. Partial CDR3 DNA: TGTGCCAGCAGTGATCCGGGACAGGGTAATTCACCC.

Remarks on this clone: Read sequence stops 3 residues before the CDR3 end, and the germline J gene provides the missing end. The chain combines TRBV5-1 with TRBJ2-3, with a weak D call TRBD2 (6 bases). There are 16 residues in the CDR3. Trimming removed 6 bases from V and 0 bases from J, with 17 bases in between. Germline lookup yields CDR1 SGHRS and CDR2 YFSETQ. This chain's CDR3 is CASKVGSGGSTDTQYF. The DNA read from the CDR3 is TGCGCCAGCAAGGTCGGTAGCGGAGGCAGCACAGATACG.

About this clone itself: With the read ending 3 residues before the CDR3 end, the germline J gene is used to fill in that end. This rearrangement joins TRBV7-9 to TRBJ2-5; maybe TRBD1 (6 bases). Trimming pared 3 bases from V and 4 bases from J, leaving 12 bases between. Per germline, CDR1 SEHNR and CDR2 FQNEAQ (reference sequence). The CDR3 is 14 residues long. CDR3: CASSFWTVRETQYF. The part of the CDR3 DNA that was read is TGTGCCAGCAGCTTTTGGACAGTCCGAGAGACC. Using reference TRBV7-9 and TRBJ2-5 for the parts outside the CDR3, the full variable domain is DTGVSQNPRHKITKRGQNVTFRCDPISEHNRLYWYRQTLGQGPEFLTYFQNEAQLEKSRLLSDRFSAERPKGSFSTLEIQRTEQGDSAMYLCASSFWTVRETQYFGPGTRLLVL.

There are a few counts of this clone. Read data end 3 residues before the CDR3 end; the end is taken from the germline J gene. The rearrangement joins TRBV7-2 to TRBJ1-1; perhaps TRBD1 as D (6 bases). Per germline, CDR1 SGHTA and CDR2 FQGNSA. This CDR3 is 14 amino acids long. Trimming stripped 1 base from V and 4 bases from J, with 10 bases between. The chain's CDR3 is CASSLGTVSTEAFF. The part of the CDR3 DNA that was read is TGTGCCAGCAGCTTAGGGACAGTTAGCACTGAA.

The sample holds a few counts of this clone. The CDR3 is cut off 3 residues early in the read; its end comes from the germline J gene. The chain is built from TRBV19 and TRBJ2-5; TRBD2 matches 15 bases. The CDR3 loop spans 15 amino acids. Germline CDR1 and CDR2: LNHDA and SQIVND (reference sequence). V was clipped by 5 bases and J by 4 bases; unmatched bases: 2. CDR3 residues: CASSGLAGGPETQYF. The CDR3 DNA, read in part, is TGTGCCAGTAGTGGACTAGCGGGAGGGCCAGAGACC.

Only a few counts were recorded for this clone. The CDR3 extends 3 residues past the end of the read, so its final part is completed from the germline J gene. This rearrangement joins TRBV7-9 to TRBJ1-6; 7 bases map to TRBD1. CDR3 size: 14 residues. Germline V gene data show CDR1 as SEHNR and CDR2 as FQNEAQ (reference sequence). J gave up 9 bases and V 5 bases, and 7 bases lay outside the gene matches. CDR3 DNA, as far as it was read: TGTGCCAGCAGCGTAACAGGGGAAGTTTCACCC. The encoded protein is CASSVTGEVSP. The whole CDR3 sequence reads CASSVTGEVSPLHF. Complete variable domain (other parts from reference TRBV7-9 and TRBJ1-6): DTGVSQNPRHKITKRGQNVTFRCDPISEHNRLYWYRQTLGQGPEFLTYFQNEAQLEKSRLLSDRFSAERPKGSFSTLEIQRTEQGDSAMYLCASSVTGEVSPLHFGNGTRLTVT.

Worth noting for this clone: The read terminates 3 residues ahead of where the CDR3 ends, so the germline J gene completes it. The rearrangement uses TRBV7-2 and TRBJ1-4; no reliable D call. Trimming left V 5 bases short and J 7 bases short, with 14 bases between. Germline V gives CDR1 SGHTA, CDR2 FQGNSA. The CDR3 loop spans 14 amino acids. The part of the CDR3 DNA that was read is TGTGCCAGCAGCCCACCGCCACCGGGTGAAAAA. Its protein is CASSPPPPGEK. The entire CDR3 is CASSPPPPGEKLFF. The full variable domain, in which reference TRBV7-2 and TRBJ1-4 provide the parts outside the CDR3, is GAGVSQSPSNKVTEKGKDVELRCDPISGHTALYWYRQSLGQGLEFLIYFQGNSAPDKSGLPSDRFSAERTGGSVSTLTIQRTQQEDSAVYLCASSPPPPGEKLFFGSGTQLSVL.